The T cell receptor beta chain under discussion was sequenced for a study of blood T cells in healthy people across ages (dated by TCRdb to about 2015). The study in broad terms: In model experiments, template switching captured roughly one uniquely barcoded TCR beta cDNA molecule for every two T cells. The donors were divided into four age groups: young (average around 15 years), middle-aged (approximately 39), aged (about 61) and long-lived (approximately 74). Age-related changes in TCR beta repertoire diversity were measured in the study by deep sequencing normalized with unique cDNA molecular identifiers. Two additional independent replicas of 1 million unique cDNA reads from the same blood draw were analyzed for two donors (one aged 18 to 29 and one aged 80 or older). To avoid experimental bias, donors of different ages were spread randomly across the sequencing lanes. The research as a whole found: Observed TCR beta diversity per million T cells fell roughly linearly with age, and a significant reduction was already apparent by age roughly 40. There was a strong correlation between observed TCR beta diversity and the percentage of naive T cells measured by flow cytometry. Because profiling used bulk unsorted PBMCs, naive and antigen-experienced compartments could not be compared conclusively. Compared with the aged group, the long-lived group had more naive CD4+ T cells, fewer expanded clones and increased TCR diversity, a pattern suggesting age selection. Estimates of total diversity from one million sequenced T cells were regarded as lower bounds and underestimates. Because the CMV infection status of the donors was unknown, age-related changes in expanded clonotypes may potentially have been confounded.

Points on this clonotype: It has no known antigen specificity. No base-level quality is on record; no much larger clone is a single base apart.

The donors were roughly 40 Caucasian individuals from Russia, aged roughly 6 to 100 years, who were systemically healthy. Each donor gave approximately 10 milliliters of peripheral blood, collected into EDTA-treated Vacutainer tubes. Ficoll-Paque density-gradient centrifugation was used to isolate PBMCs, with at least 6.5 million per sample. Total RNA, at least 5.5 micrograms per sample, was extracted from PBMCs with Trizol reagent. Naive CD45RAhigh/CD27high T cell percentages were measured by flow cytometry on a PBMC aliquot from every donor. The CDR3 covers 15 residues, taking in both the cysteine and the phenylalanine. Only the CDR3 DNA is retained, 45 bases long and in frame from the first base. V lost 4 bases and J lost 4 bases; the stretch between them is 16 bases long. CDR1 and CDR2 are read off the germline V gene as MGHRA and YSYEKL. Library construction relied on 5' RACE. Sequencing relied on an Illumina HiSeq 2500. A second PCR of about 7 to 12 cycles was run with a J-beta primer mix and a sample-barcoded 5' primer. Each TCR beta cDNA molecule received a unique molecular identifier from a template-switch 5' adaptor carrying 12 random nucleotides. At least 2.5 million CDR3-containing paired-end reads were obtained from each sample. The Mint cDNA synthesis kit, primed by a TRBC-specific oligonucleotide, was used to synthesize first-strand cDNA from all RNA. All cDNA was treated with uracil-DNA glycosylase and then went through a first 18-cycle PCR with the universal primers M1SS and BC2_uni_R. The original methods were these. Each sample was normalized by randomly selecting 1 million high-quality reads, each carrying a distinct molecular identifier. Instead of being binned into consensus sequences, reads that shared molecular identifiers were thrown out. CDR3 identification, clonotype clustering and error correction used MiTCR with a Q25 quality threshold and the strictest error-elimination algorithm. A nonparametric unseen species model with Euler transformation was used to estimate lower-bound total TCR beta diversity. Clones were called with MiXCR by TCRdb after fastp trimmed the public reads at Q25, and only in-frame beta chains were retained. Each record represents a unique CDR3 protein, reported with the most common genes and DNA among its rows. The authors' filters were not applied to this entry. The sample table lists fewer than 1.5 million distinct CDR3 sequences, approximately 40% of them with a count of one. The ten largest clones capture roughly 7.7% of the sample.

This sequence was found in a woman under 30 in good health. The sequenced sample was blood. The chain links TRBV4-1 with TRBJ1-2, with TRBD1 as a weak D call on 5 bases. CDR3 region: CASSPPVEQGYGYTF. The nucleotide sequence reads TGCGCCAGCAGCCCCCCCGTCGAGCAGGGCTATGGCTACACCTTC.